Sequencing of this T cell receptor (beta chain) was carried out in a study of T cell repertoires in cytomegalovirus infection. As for the study in general: Based on public TCR beta signatures, there were indications of CMV infection and of a matching HLA type. Study conclusions and caveats: CMV-specific HLA-C-restricted TCR beta clonotypes dominated the ex vivo response. The cumulative frequency of public TCR beta families distinguished individuals who carried CMV together with the relevant HLA.

Each CDR3 protein gets one entry after TCRdb re-called the reads with MiXCR. The repertoire has a few hundred thousand distinct CDR3 sequences, approximately 9% of them found once; the top ten carry approximately 15%. On this clonotype: The antigen is undetermined.

Germline assignment: CDR1 GTSNPN and CDR2 SVGIG (reference sequence). V lost 2 bases and J 0 bases, leaving 26 bases between the germline ends. This CDR3 contains 20 residues. The sample was PBMCs. The clonotype originates from a human donor in good health (CMV status not recorded). Some clones in this sample may be carry-over from other donors' samples. The chain joins TRBV30 to TRBJ1-5; TRBD1 is a possible D gene (5 bases). The DNA of the CDR3 is TGTGCCTGGAGTCTCCCAAATTCGGGGCTACAGGCGTTTAGCAATCAGCCCCAGCATTTT. Its protein product is CAWSLPNSGLQAFSNQPQHF.